This T cell receptor beta chain was captured by sequencing in a study of blood T cell repertoires in COVID-19. As for the study in general: Samples came from the United States, Italy and Spain, spanning acute and convalescent COVID-19.

TCRdb keeps only in-frame clones here, not all; method: immunoSEQ multiplex PCR. The data show roughly 110,000 clones, around 89% seen once. Trimming removed 5 bases from V and 8 bases from J, with 22 bases in between. The CDR3 contains 17 residues. Germline assignment: CDR1 MDHEN and CDR2 SYDVKM. Material: peripheral blood. This chain connects TRBV28 to TRBJ1-6; tentative D call: TRBD1 (5 bases). This sequence originates from a human donor with acute or convalescent COVID-19. The donor label of this sample is uncertain. The DNA of the CDR3 is TGTGCCAGCAGTACGACAAAAACCGGGACTATCGATTCACCCCTCCACTTT. It translates to CASSTTKTGTIDSPLHF.